This T cell receptor beta chain originates from a study of metastatic and nonmetastatic thyroid tumors. Study overall: Repertoires were compared across blood and tumor or nodule tissue from malignant and benign thyroid patients.

How the authors handled the data: For papillary thyroid cancer, a distant-metastasis classifier was constructed from CDR3 differences observed across clinicopathological groups. TCRdb reanalyzed the PCR reads via MiXCR. TCRdb's processing, not the study's, gives the V and J calls here. The table records about 22,000 clones, roughly 23% of them present only once. This clone has at least ten counts. Its antigen is as yet unknown. Germline-derived CDR1 and CDR2 are SGHTA and FQGNSA. V was shortened by 0 bases and J by 6 bases, with 18 bases between the two germline ends. The CDR3 is 16 residues long. Study outcomes and limitations: Relative to benign nodules, malignant thyroid tumors were reportedly characterized by significantly elevated TCR beta diversity in blood and tumor.

Until they underwent thyroid surgery, no patient had received any treatment. The rearrangement links TRBV7-2 to TRBJ2-7; D unclear. Specimen: blood. This receptor was identified in a male donor with papillary thyroid cancer or a benign thyroid nodule (not recorded which). Some clones in this sample may be carry-over from other donors' samples. Here the CDR3 DNA reads TGTGCCAGCAGCTTAGCCTCGAGGACCATATTGATCGAGCAGTACTTC. Translated, it gives CASSLASRTILIEQYF.